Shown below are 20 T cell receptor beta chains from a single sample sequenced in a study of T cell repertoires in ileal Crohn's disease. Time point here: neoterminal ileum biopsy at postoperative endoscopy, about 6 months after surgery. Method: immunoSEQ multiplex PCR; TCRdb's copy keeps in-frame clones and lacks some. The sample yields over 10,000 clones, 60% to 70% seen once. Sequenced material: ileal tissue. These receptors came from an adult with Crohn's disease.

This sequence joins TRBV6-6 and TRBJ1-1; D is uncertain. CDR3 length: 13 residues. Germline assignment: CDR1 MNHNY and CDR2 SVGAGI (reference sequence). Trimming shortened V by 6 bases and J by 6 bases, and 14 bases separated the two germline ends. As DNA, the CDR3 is TGTGCCAGCAGCCTCCCAGGAGATGCTGAAGCTTTCTTT. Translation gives CASSLPGDAEAFF.

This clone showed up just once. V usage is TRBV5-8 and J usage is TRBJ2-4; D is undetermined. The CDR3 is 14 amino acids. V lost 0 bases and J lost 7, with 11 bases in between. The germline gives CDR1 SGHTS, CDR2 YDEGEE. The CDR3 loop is CASSLGAWMNIQYF. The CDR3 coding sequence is TGTGCCAGCAGCTTGGGAGCCTGGATGAACATTCAGTACTTC.

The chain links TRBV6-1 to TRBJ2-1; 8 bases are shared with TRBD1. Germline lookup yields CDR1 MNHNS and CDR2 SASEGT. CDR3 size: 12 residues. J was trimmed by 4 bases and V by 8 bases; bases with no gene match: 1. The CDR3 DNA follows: TGTGCCAGCGGACAGGGTTACAATGAGCAGTTCTTC. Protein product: CASGQGYNEQFF.

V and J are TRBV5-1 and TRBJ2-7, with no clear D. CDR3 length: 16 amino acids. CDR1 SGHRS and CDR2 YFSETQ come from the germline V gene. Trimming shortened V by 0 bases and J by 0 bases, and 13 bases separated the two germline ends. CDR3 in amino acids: CASSLASQIPSYEQYF. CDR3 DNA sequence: TGCGCCAGCAGCTTGGCAAGCCAGATCCCCTCCTACGAGCAGTACTTC. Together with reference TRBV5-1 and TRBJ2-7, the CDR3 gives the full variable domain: KAGVTQTPRYLIKTRGQQVTLSCSPISGHRSVSWYQQTPGQGLQFLFEYFSETQRNKGNFPGRFSGRQFSNSRSEMNVSTLELGDSALYLCASSLASQIPSYEQYFGPGTRLTVT.

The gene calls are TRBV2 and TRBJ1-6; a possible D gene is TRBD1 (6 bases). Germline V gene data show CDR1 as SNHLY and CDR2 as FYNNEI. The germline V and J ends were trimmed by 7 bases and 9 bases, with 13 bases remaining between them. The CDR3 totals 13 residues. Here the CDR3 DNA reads TGTGCCAGCACGGACAGACCAATTTCACCCCTCCACTTT. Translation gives CASTDRPISPLHF. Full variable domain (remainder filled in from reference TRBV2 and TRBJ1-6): EPEVTQTPSHQVTQMGQEVILRCVPISNHLYFYWYRQILGQKVEFLVSFYNNEISEKSEIFDDQFSVERPDGSNFTLKIRSTKLEDSAMYFCASTDRPISPLHFGNGTRLTVT.

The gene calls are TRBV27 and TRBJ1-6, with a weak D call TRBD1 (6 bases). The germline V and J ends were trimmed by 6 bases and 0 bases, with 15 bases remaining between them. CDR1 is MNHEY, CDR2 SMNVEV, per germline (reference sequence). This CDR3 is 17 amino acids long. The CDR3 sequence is CASRVGGLSSYNSPLHF. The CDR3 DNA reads TGTGCCAGCAGGGTGGGGGGCCTTAGCTCCTATAATTCACCCCTCCACTTT.

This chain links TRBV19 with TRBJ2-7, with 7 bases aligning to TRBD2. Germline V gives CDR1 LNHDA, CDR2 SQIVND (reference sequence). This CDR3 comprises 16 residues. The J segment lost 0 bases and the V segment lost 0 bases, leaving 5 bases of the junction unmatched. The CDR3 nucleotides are TGTGCCAGTAGTATAGATCGGCGGGGGTTCTCCTACGAGCAGTACTTC. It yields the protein CASSIDRRGFSYEQYF.

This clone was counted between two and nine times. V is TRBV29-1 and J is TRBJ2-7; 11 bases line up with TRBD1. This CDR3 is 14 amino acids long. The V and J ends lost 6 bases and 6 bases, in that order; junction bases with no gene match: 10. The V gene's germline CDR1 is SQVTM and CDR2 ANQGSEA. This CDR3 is CSVRTGGDSGEQYF. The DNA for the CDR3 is TGCAGCGTGCGGACAGGGGGCGATTCGGGCGAGCAGTACTTC.

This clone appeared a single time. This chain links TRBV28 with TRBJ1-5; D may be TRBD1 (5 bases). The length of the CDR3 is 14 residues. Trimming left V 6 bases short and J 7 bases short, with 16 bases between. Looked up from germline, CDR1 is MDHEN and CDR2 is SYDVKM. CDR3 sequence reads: CASRPPGTGQPQHF. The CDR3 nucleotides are TGTGCCAGCAGGCCCCCGGGGACGGGGCAGCCCCAGCATTTT.

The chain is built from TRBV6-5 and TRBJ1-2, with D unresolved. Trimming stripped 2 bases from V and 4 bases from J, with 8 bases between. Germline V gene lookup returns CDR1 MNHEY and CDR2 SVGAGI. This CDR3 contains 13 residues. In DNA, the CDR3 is TGTGCCAGCAGTTACGGACGGGCCTATGGCTACACCTTC. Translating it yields CASSYGRAYGYTF.

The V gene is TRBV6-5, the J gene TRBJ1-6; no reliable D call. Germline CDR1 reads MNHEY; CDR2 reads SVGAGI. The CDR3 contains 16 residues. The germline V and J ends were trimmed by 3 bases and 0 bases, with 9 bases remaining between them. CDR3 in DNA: TGTGCCAGCAGTTATAAATGGAGCTCCTATAATTCACCCCTCCACTTT. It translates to CASSYKWSSYNSPLHF.

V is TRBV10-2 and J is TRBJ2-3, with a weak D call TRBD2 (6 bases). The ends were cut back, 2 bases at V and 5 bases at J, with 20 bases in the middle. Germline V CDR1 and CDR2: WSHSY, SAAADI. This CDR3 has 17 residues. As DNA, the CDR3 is TGCGCCAGCAGTGAGAGGCGTACCGGGACTCGAGAAGATACGCAGTATTTT. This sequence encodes CASSERRTGTREDTQYF.

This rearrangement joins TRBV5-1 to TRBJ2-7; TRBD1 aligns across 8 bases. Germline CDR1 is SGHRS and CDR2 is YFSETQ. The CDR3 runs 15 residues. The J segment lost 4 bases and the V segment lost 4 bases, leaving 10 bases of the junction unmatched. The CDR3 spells CASSGVQGALYEQYF. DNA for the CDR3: TGCGCCAGCAGCGGGGTCCAGGGGGCACTGTACGAGCAGTACTTC.

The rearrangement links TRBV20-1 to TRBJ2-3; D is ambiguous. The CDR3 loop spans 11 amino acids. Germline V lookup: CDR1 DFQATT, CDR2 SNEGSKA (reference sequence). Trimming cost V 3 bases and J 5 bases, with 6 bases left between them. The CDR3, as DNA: TGCAGTGCTAGCTACGAAGATACGCAGTATTTT. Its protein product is CSASYEDTQYF.

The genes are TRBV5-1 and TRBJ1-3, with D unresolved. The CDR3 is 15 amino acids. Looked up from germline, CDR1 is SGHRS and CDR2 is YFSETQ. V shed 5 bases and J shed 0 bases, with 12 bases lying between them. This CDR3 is CASSPDRSSGNTIYF. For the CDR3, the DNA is TGCGCCAGCAGTCCGGACCGAAGCTCTGGAAACACCATATATTTT. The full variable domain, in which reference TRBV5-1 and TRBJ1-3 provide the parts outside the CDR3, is KAGVTQTPRYLIKTRGQQVTLSCSPISGHRSVSWYQQTPGQGLQFLFEYFSETQRNKGNFPGRFSGRQFSNSRSEMNVSTLELGDSALYLCASSPDRSSGNTIYFGEGSWLTVV.

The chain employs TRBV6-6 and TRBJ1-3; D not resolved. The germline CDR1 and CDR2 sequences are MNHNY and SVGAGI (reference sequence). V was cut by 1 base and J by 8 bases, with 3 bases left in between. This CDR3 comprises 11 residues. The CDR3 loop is CASSYWDTIYF. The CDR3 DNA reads TGTGCCAGCAGTTACTGGGACACCATATATTTT.

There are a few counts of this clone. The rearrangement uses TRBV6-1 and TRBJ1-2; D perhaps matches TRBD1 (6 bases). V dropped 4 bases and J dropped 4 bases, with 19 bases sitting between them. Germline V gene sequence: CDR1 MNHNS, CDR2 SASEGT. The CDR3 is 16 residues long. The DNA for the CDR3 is TGTGCCAGCAGTGCTTCCTTATCACAGGGTTCCTATGGCTACACCTTC. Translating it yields CASSASLSQGSYGYTF.

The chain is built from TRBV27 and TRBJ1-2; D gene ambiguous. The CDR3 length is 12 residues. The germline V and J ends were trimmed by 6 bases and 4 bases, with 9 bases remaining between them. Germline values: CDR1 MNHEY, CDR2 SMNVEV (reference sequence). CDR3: CASSFHLYGYTF. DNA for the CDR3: TGTGCCAGCAGCTTCCACCTCTATGGCTACACCTTC.

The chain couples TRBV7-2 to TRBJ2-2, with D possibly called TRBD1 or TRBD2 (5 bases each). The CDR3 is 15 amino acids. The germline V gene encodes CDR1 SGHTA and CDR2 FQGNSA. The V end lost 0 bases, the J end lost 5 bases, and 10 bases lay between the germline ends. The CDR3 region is CASSLAGRGTGELFF. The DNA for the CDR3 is TGTGCCAGCAGCTTAGCGGGACGAGGGACCGGGGAGCTGTTTTTT.

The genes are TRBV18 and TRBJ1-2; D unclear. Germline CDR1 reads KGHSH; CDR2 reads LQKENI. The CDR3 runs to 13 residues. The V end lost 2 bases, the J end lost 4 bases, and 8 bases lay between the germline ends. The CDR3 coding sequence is TGTGCCAGCTCACCAGACAAGAGCTATGGCTACACCTTC. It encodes CASSPDKSYGYTF.